This T cell receptor beta chain was identified in a study of T cells in Graves' hyperthyroidism and ophthalmopathy (dated by TCRdb to the late 2010s). With respect to the entire study: Peripheral blood samples were taken at initial diagnosis, before any treatment was given. A discovery cohort of roughly 100 patients, roughly 45 with Graves' ophthalmopathy and about 58 with stable Graves' hyperthyroidism, was used to find distinguishing TCR V-J signatures. In roughly six Graves' hyperthyroidism patients, the study also compared T-cell repertoires from thyroid tissue with T-cell repertoires from blood. TCR Vbeta CDR3 sequencing of around 130 peripheral blood samples (over 40 ophthalmopathy, roughly 72 hyperthyroidism and roughly 17 progressor patients) is reported in the paper. The approximately 98 discovery patients were randomly divided into training and test sets at a 7:3 ratio. Following sampling, methimazole starting at 30 mg daily was given to hyperthyroidism patients, and high-dose intravenous methylprednisolone was given to ophthalmopathy patients. An independent validation cohort of fewer than 20 hyperthyroidism patients and approximately 15 patients who later progressed to ophthalmopathy tested prospective prediction of ophthalmopathy. Study-level results and caveats: Ophthalmopathy was separated from stable hyperthyroidism by a 13 V-J signature model, with 85% to 90% sensitivity and just over 81% specificity obtained in cross-validation and 80%/75% obtained in testing. Most expanded thyroid clonotypes (frequency above 0.001) were also detected in blood, a finding suggesting that blood repertoires may reflect thyroid immune responses. During validation, the model predicted progression to ophthalmopathy a median of approximately six months ahead of onset, with around 71% sensitivity and about 72% specificity. Sample size was not statistically predetermined, and investigators were not blinded to group allocation.

This clonotype was observed many times. What antigen it recognizes has not been identified. No much larger clone is present one base from it, and per-base qualities are unavailable. The CDR3 runs 14 amino acids, cysteine and phenylalanine included. The kept DNA is CDR3 alone, 42 bases in frame from the first base. Trimming costs V 5 bases and J 3 bases, and their ends lie 11 bases apart. CDR1 LNHDA and CDR2 SQIVND are derived from the germline V gene (reference sequence). Ophthalmopathy patients had moderately to severely active disease, Clinical Activity Score of at least 3, NOSPECS grade of at least 4, and duration under 3 months. Exclusion was applied to patients with uncontrolled infections, other autoimmune diseases, pregnancy or lactation. Diagnoses relied on clinical symptoms, serum thyroxine and TRAb, thyroid ultrasound and orbital computed tomography. Ficoll-Paque density gradient centrifugation was used to isolate PBMCs from about 10 ml of fresh peripheral blood. Total RNA was extracted using Trizol reagent, and RNA quality was assessed on an Agilent 2100 Bioanalyzer.

Amplification of TCR beta CDR3 regions was carried out from RNA transcripts. The first round of RT-PCR for the TCR CDR3 was performed with the HTBI primer set and the Qiagen OneStep RT-PCR kit. The libraries were constructed in a second round of multiplex PCR and then size-selected and purified. Sequencing of the libraries was done on an Illumina HiSeq2000 using paired-end 100 bp reads. In the authors' own workflow: SOAPnuke was used to process the raw data, throwing out any read that contained adapters or uncalled bases, had a mean Phred below 15, or lacked an exact constant-primer or identifier match. High-quality paired reads were merged using COPE v1.2.5, and each unique nucleotide sequence was defined as a clonotype. Clonotypes were aligned to IMGT TRBV, TRBD and TRBJ reference segments using MiTCR v1.1. The analysis included only V-J combinations with a frequency above 0.0001, which together covered around 99% of the repertoires. The TCS score was defined as F50 (clonal expansion) divided by E x V (chaos), with BLOSUM62-based TCRdist calculated between CDR3 peptides within each V-J. Welch's t-statistics and random forest reduced some 510 V-J features to fewer than 15, which were used in a naive Bayes classifier (R e1071). The Morisita-Horn index was used to measure how similar the thyroid and blood repertoires were. TCRdb took the public reads, trimmed them with fastp at Q25, ran MiXCR for clone calling and kept in-frame beta chains. One record per CDR3 amino acid sequence lists the most common genes and DNA. V and J calls and clone size were set by TCRdb, not the authors. This sample is represented by about 610,000 distinct CDR3 sequences; roughly 15% of them were singletons. The ten largest clones capture 4% to 5.5% of the sample.

The V and J genes are TRBV19 and TRBJ1-5, with TRBD1 tentatively as D gene (6 bases match). Sequencing was performed on blood. This receptor was taken from a woman aged 40 to 50 with Graves' ophthalmopathy. The CDR3 region reads CASSQGFDNQPQHF. The bases are TGTGCCAGTAGTCAGGGGTTTGACAATCAGCCCCAGCATTTT. Reference TRBV19 and TRBJ1-5 proteins supply the regions before and after the CDR3; the full variable domain is: DGGITQSPKYLFRKEGQNVTLSCEQNLNHDAMYWYRQDPGQGLRLIYYSQIVNDFQKGDIAEGYSVSREKKESFPLTVTSAQKNPTAFYLCASSQGFDNQPQHFGDGTRLSIL.